This T cell receptor (beta chain) is from a study of cytomegalovirus exposure and HLA in healthy donors. The germline V and J ends were trimmed by 2 bases and 0 bases, with 8 bases remaining between them. The CDR3 length is 15 residues. Germline assignment: CDR1 MNHEY and CDR2 SMNVEV (reference sequence). Study outcomes and limitations: Most TCR sequences were seen very rarely across donors, but some public TCRs occurred in many. A missense DCLRE1C variant was associated with V- and J-gene trimming of TCR beta chains in a later analysis, and an independent cohort replicated the association. Roughly uniform depth of sequencing across donors was assumed in presence/absence analyses.

A word on this clone: Its antigen is unknown.

In the PCR, 60 Vbeta and 13 Jbeta primers were used. Here immunoSEQ multiplex PCR was the method, and the copy in TCRdb shows in-frame clones only, minus some. Found here are roughly 130,000 clones, 75% to 85% of them singletons; the top ten hold 2.5% to 3%. The sequence came from a woman between 18 and 30 years old in good health and CMV-seropositive. The chain carries TRBV27 and TRBJ2-1; D possibly corresponds to TRBD1 (6 bases). The sample was PBMCs. The CDR3 bases are TGTGCCAGCAGTTTAGGACAGAACTCCTACAATGAGCAGTTCTTC. Its protein product is CASSLGQNSYNEQFF.